This T cell receptor beta chain was found in a study of spatial heterogeneity in lung cancer. Study-wide background: Alpha-chain sequences were detected in numbers that were consistently lower than beta-chain sequences. General study results and limits: How many expanded intratumoral alpha and beta TCRs were present tracked the tumor mutation count, which was a count of nonsynonymous mutations. Estimated coverage of tumor T cells was approximately 7% for alpha and about 13% for beta chains.

Every individual TCR cDNA molecule carried its own unique molecular identifier, which allowed correction of PCR and sequencing errors. TCRdb re-called the 5' RACE reads with MiXCR, one entry per CDR3 protein. The sample includes about 24,000 distinct CDR3 sequences, roughly 9% of them seen just once. Sample time point: sample taken at primary tumor resection. Without sorting, whole RNA was sequenced from tumor, nontumor lung or frozen PBMC. In germline, CDR1 is SGHKS, CDR2 YYEKEE (reference sequence). The V and J ends lost 0 bases and 6 bases, in that order; junction bases with no gene match: 7. This CDR3 has 16 residues. This clonotype was seen repeatedly, ten times or more. The antigen is undetermined.

The source is a male donor with early-stage non-small cell lung cancer. This specimen was lung tumor tissue, taken at surgery. This chain uses TRBV5-5 with TRBJ2-3; 10 positions match TRBD2. The CDR3 bases are TGTGCCAGCAGCTTGGTAGCGGGAGGAAGTGTTGATACGCAGTATTTT. It is translated as CASSLVAGGSVDTQYF.